The present T cell receptor beta chain was sequenced within a study of T cells of healthy individuals. TCRdb re-called the 5' RACE reads with MiXCR, one entry per CDR3 protein. The data show about 96,000 distinct CDR3 sequences, around 17% seen once. This clonotype showed up many times. The ends lost 5 bases at V and 7 bases at J; junction bases unmatched: 12. Germline V gene data show CDR1 as SSHAT and CDR2 as FNYEAQ (reference sequence). CDR3 length: 17 amino acids. This sequence was found in a human donor in good health. The chain joins TRBV7-7 to TRBJ1-6, with 9 bases aligning to TRBD1. As DNA, the CDR3 is TGTGCCAGCAGCACCAAACGGACAGGGGCGTTGAATTCACCCCTCCACTTT. Its protein product is CASSTKRTGALNSPLHF.